This TCR beta chain was obtained from a study of tumor-infiltrating lymphocytes in localized non-small cell lung cancer (dated by TCRdb to about 2021). Regarding the study in general: The cohort covered several histologies, both smokers and never-smokers, and patients whose samples were collected after neoadjuvant chemotherapy. The same patients underwent several integrated assays, with TCR sequencing performed together with flow cytometry, multiplex immunofluorescence, RNA-seq, exome sequencing and proteomics. In total, the ICON cohort was made up of 150 surgical patients who had localized non-small cell lung cancer and whose tumors were resected. A total of 55 patients were part of the paired comparison of immunoSEQ T-cell fraction between tumor and uninvolved lung. Resected tumor tissue and uninvolved lung tissue described as non-adjacent to the tumor were contributed by each patient, with both tissues obtained from the same patient.

The immunoSEQ assay used for TCR sequencing gave the T-cell fraction in both tumor and uninvolved lung tissue. Regarding the original processing steps: For survival analysis, patients were split into high (upper tertile) and low (lower two tertiles) T-cell fraction groups and compared by log-rank test. A signed-rank test was used to test differences in T-cell fraction between paired tumor and uninvolved lung samples. TCRdb took over this immuneACCESS table, retaining in-frame rearrangements with V and J assigned. Such tables are incomplete; in checked studies, under half of the missing clones stem from an unresolved V gene, and the remainder is unexplained. V and J calls and clone size are those listed in that table; D and trimming were worked out from the DNA. The table for this sample lists 15,000 to 20,000 clones; 73% of them were counted only once. In total, the top ten clones hold roughly 4% of the sample.

ICON enrollment began in 2016, and the last patient was enrolled in 2018. From a subcohort of 70 or so patients, fresh tumor and matched uninvolved tissue were collected for in-depth immune analyses, including TCR sequencing. TCR sequencing was performed on DNA isolated from bulk tissue, without cell sorting. Broad study findings and their caveats: Higher T cell infiltration in tumors than in uninvolved lung tissue was supported by TCRbeta sequencing, consistent with immunofluorescence CD3 counts. Because assay coverage varied across patients depending on available tissue quantity, TCR sequencing was performed for only a subset of the cohort. No difference in TCR-derived T-cell fraction was observed between the flow cytometry-defined immunotypes IM1 (good prognosis) and IM2 (poor prognosis). Different pieces of the same tissue were used for different assays, so technical variation could not be separated from intratumor heterogeneity. No association of tumor T-cell fraction from TCR sequencing with recurrence-free survival was found (p = 0.61).

This clone turned up a few times. The antigen it binds to is not known. No quality values exist for individual bases; no much larger clone is one base distant. The CDR3 runs 15 amino acids, cysteine and phenylalanine included. This entry keeps only the CDR3 DNA: 45 bases, framed from base 1. V lost 4 bases and J lost 0 bases; the stretch between them is 15 bases long. Based on the germline V gene, the CDR1 and CDR2 sequences are SQVTM and ANQGSEA. Specimen: lung tumor tissue. This sequence uses TRBV29-1 and TRBJ1-2; a tentative D match to TRBD1 spans 5 bases. The TCR was taken from a human donor with non-small cell lung cancer. Here is the DNA: TGCAGCGTTGTGGGGAGGGGTCGAGCTAACTATGGCTACACCTTC. Protein translation: CSVVGRGRANYGYTF.